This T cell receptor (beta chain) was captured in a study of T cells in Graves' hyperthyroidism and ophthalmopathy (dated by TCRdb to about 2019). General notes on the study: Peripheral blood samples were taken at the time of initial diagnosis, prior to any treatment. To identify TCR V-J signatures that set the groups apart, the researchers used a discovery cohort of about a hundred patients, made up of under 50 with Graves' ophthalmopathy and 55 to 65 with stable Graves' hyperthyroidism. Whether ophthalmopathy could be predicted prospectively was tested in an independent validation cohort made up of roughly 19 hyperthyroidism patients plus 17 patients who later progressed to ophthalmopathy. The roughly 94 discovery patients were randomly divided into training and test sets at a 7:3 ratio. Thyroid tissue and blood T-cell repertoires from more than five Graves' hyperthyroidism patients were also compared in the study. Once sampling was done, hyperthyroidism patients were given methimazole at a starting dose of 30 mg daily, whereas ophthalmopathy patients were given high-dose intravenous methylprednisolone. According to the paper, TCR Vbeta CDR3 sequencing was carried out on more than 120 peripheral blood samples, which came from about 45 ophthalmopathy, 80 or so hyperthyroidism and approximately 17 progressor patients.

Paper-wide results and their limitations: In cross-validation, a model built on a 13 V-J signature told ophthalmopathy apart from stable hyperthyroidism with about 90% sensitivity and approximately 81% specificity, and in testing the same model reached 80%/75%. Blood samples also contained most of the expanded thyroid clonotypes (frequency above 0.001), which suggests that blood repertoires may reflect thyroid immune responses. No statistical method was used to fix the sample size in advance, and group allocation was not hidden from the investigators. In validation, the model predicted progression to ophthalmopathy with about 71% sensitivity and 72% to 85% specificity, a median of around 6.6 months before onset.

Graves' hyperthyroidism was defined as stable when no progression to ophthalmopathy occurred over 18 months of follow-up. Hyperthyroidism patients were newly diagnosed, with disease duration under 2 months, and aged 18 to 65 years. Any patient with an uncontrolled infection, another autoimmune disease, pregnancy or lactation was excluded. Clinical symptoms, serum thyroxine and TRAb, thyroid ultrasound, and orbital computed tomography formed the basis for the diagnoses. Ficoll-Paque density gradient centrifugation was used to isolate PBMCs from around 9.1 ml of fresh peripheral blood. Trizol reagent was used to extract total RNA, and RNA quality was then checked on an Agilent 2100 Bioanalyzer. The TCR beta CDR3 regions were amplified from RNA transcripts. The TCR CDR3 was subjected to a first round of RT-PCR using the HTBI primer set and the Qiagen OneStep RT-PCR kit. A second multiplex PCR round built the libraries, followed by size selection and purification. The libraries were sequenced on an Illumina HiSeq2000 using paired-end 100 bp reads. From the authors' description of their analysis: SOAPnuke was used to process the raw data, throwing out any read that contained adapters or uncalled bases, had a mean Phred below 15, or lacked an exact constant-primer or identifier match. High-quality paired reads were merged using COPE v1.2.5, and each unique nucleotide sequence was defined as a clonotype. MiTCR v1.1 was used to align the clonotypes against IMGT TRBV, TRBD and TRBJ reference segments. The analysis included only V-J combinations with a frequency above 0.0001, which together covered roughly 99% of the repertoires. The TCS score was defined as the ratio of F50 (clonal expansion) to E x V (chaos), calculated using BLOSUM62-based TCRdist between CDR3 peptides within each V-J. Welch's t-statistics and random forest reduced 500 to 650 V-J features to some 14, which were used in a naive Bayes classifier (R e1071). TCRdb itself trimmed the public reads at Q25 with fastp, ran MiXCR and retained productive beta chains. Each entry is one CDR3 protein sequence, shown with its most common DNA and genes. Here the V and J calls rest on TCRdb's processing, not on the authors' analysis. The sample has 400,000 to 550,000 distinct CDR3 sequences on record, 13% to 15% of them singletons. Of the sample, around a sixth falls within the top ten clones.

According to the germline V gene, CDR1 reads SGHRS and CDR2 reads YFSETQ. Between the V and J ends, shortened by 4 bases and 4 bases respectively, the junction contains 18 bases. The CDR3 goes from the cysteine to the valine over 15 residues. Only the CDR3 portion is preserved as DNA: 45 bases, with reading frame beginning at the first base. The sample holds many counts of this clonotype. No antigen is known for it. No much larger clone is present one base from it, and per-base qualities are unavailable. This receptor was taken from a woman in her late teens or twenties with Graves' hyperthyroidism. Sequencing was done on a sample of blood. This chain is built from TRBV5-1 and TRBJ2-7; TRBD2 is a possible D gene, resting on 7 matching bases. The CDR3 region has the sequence CASSPREGGGYEQYV. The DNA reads TGCGCCAGCAGCCCAAGGGAGGGGGGGGGATACGAGCAGTACGTC.